This T cell receptor beta chain was sequenced during a study of siplizumab effects on memory and regulatory T cells. Broader study findings: The authors mapped only a minor fraction of alloreactive clones to unstimulated subsets.

Naive, memory, effector memory and TEMRA subsets, all unstimulated, were sequenced in three donor pairs. Per-sample assaying covered 95,000 to 100,000 TCR templates. TCRdb's table, derived via immunoSEQ multiplex PCR, lists solely in-frame clones and lacks some. The table includes about 50,000 clones, about 90% detected once. Germline V lookup: CDR1 WNHNN, CDR2 SYGVQD (reference sequence). There are 16 residues in the CDR3. V lost 2 bases, J lost 1 base, and 15 bases lay in between. In regard to this clone: What it recognizes is unknown.

The sequencing sample was made of naive CD8+ T cells sorted from blood. This clonotype was obtained from a human donor in good health. The chain combines TRBV10-1 with TRBJ2-7; TRBD1 might be the D (6 bases). The CDR3 nucleotides are TGCGCCAGCAGTGAGGGTTACGAGGGACAATCCTACGAGCAGTACTTC. Translating gives CASSEGYEGQSYEQYF.